The 15 T cell receptor beta chains presented below share a single source sample, sequenced in a study of blood T cell repertoires in COVID-19. Here immunoSEQ multiplex PCR was the method, and the copy in TCRdb shows in-frame clones only, minus some. This table holds roughly 200,000 clones, roughly 89% found once. Sequenced input: peripheral blood. The source is a man aged 40-49 years with acute or convalescent COVID-19.

V gene TRBV11-2 combines with J gene TRBJ1-2, with TRBD1 matching over 8 bases. The trim removed 6 bases at V and 4 bases at J, leaving 4 bases unmatched. Germline CDR1 SGHAT, CDR2 FQNNGV. The CDR3 runs 13 residues. CDR3 nucleotides: TGTGCCAGCAGGTTAACAGGGGGCTATGGCTACACCTTC. Amino acid sequence: CASRLTGGYGYTF.

This sequence joins TRBV6-5 and TRBJ2-7; D is possibly TRBD2 (6 bases). CDR1 and CDR2 from the germline V gene are MNHEY and SVGAGI. The CDR3 extends over 15 amino acids. The V end was cut by 1 base, the J end by 6 bases, with 16 bases between. Written as DNA, the CDR3 is TGTGCCAGCAGTTACTTGGGGGGTTCGGCGGGCGAGCAGTACTTC. Protein sequence: CASSYLGGSAGEQYF.

The chain joins TRBV2 to TRBJ1-1; possible D gene TRBD1, 6 bases. In germline, CDR1 is SNHLY, CDR2 FYNNEI. The CDR3 is 12 residues long. Trimming took 7 bases from V and 6 from J, leaving 12 bases between them. The CDR3 protein is CASTVDSPEAFF. CDR3 DNA: TGTGCCAGCACCGTGGACAGTCCTGAAGCTTTCTTT. The full variable domain, rest sourced from reference TRBV2 and TRBJ1-1, is EPEVTQTPSHQVTQMGQEVILRCVPISNHLYFYWYRQILGQKVEFLVSFYNNEISEKSEIFDDQFSVERPDGSNFTLKIRSTKLEDSAMYFCASTVDSPEAFFGQGTRLTVV.

This sequence joins TRBV6-4 and TRBJ1-5; D is uncertain. Deletions cut 2 bases from V and 6 bases from J, with 17 bases between. Germline V gene data show CDR1 as MRHNA and CDR2 as SNTAGT. The CDR3 extends over 16 amino acids. This CDR3 is CASSDQPGPAGQPQHF. The DNA of the CDR3 is TGTGCCAGCAGTGACCAGCCCGGGCCCGCGGGTCAGCCCCAGCATTTT.

This sequence joins TRBV11-2 and TRBJ1-2, with no clear D. Trimming stripped 1 base from V and 5 bases from J, with 5 bases between. The CDR3 has 12 residues. Per the germline V gene, CDR1 is SGHAT and CDR2 is FQNNGV. CDR3 sequence: CASSLVTYGYTF. CDR3 DNA sequence: TGTGCCAGCAGCTTAGTCACTTATGGCTACACCTTC. The full variable domain, with the rest looked up from reference TRBV11-2 and TRBJ1-2, is EAGVAQSPRYKIIEKRQSVAFWCNPISGHATLYWYQQILGQGPKLLIQFQNNGVVDDSQLPKDRFSAERLKGVDSTLKIQPAKLEDSAVYLCASSLVTYGYTFGSGTRLTVV.

J is TRBJ2-7 and V is TRBV29-1, with a possible D match to TRBD2 (6 bases). The CDR3 is 12 amino acids. V gave up 8 bases and J gave up 2 bases, with 13 bases separating them. The germline gives CDR1 SQVTM, CDR2 ANQGSEA. CDR3 sequence: CSLRDSAYEQYF. The CDR3 DNA follows: TGCAGCTTACGGGACTCTGCCTACGAGCAGTACTTC.

The chain couples TRBV5-1 to TRBJ1-4; 12 nucleotides line up with TRBD1. Germline CDR1 SGHRS, CDR2 YFSETQ. The CDR3 is 17 residues long. The V segment lost 2 bases and the J segment 8 bases; nucleotides outside the gene matches: 10. The CDR3 sequence: CASSFAGQGAVWEKLFF. As DNA, the CDR3 is TGCGCCAGCAGCTTCGCGGGACAGGGGGCTGTTTGGGAAAAACTGTTTTTT.

The V gene is TRBV12-2, the J gene TRBJ2-4; the tabulated D call, TRBD1, remains unverified against the DNA. TRBV12-2 is noted as a pseudogene. CDR3 length equals 17 residues. The CDR3 region has the DNA TGTGCAAGTCGTATGTCCTACAGGGCCCCCCCCAAAAACATTCAGTACTTC. Translating gives CASRMSYRAPPKNIQYF.

The chain has TRBV24-1 and TRBJ2-7; TRBD1 matches 9 bases. Per the germline V gene, CDR1 is KGHDR and CDR2 is SFDVKD. This CDR3 is built from 13 residues. After removal of 5 bases from V and 2 bases from J, the junction contained 0 bases not matched to a gene. The CDR3 sequence: CATSGQGAYEQYF. CDR3 nucleotides: TGTGCCACCAGTGGACAGGGGGCCTACGAGCAGTACTTC.

CDR3 DNA: TGCAGCGTACAGGAGAGGAAGTACACTGAAGCTTTCTTT. Its protein is CSVQERKYTEAFF. This sequence joins TRBV29-1 and TRBJ1-1, with a tentative D call TRBD1 (5 bases). Trimming shortened V by 6 bases and J by 3 bases, and 14 bases separated the two germline ends. The CDR3 consists of 13 residues. Per the germline V gene, CDR1 is SQVTM and CDR2 is ANQGSEA.

Only one count was recorded for this clone. The chain employs TRBV10-1 and TRBJ1-1; weak D call: TRBD1 (6 bases). Trimming removed 3 bases from V and 7 bases from J, with 12 bases in between. The CDR3 contains 13 residues. Germline V gives CDR1 WNHNN, CDR2 SYGVQD (reference sequence). This chain's CDR3 is CASSDPGTHEAFF. The CDR3 bases are TGCGCCAGCAGTGACCCCGGGACACATGAAGCTTTCTTT.

The CDR3 sequence is CSASRLSGASATGTDTQYF. The CDR3 region has the DNA TGCAGTGCTAGTCGTTTAAGTGGCGCTAGCGCCACAGGCACAGATACGCAGTATTTT. This chain connects TRBV20-1 to TRBJ2-3; maybe TRBD2 (6 bases). Trimming removed 3 bases from V and 1 base from J, with 26 bases in between. Germline V gene sequence: CDR1 DFQATT, CDR2 SNEGSKA (reference sequence). There are 19 residues in the CDR3.

This chain uses TRBV27 with TRBJ1-1; a possible D gene is TRBD1 (6 bases). There are 13 residues in the CDR3. V was pared by 4 bases and J by 3 bases, with 9 bases between. Per germline, CDR1 MNHEY and CDR2 SMNVEV (reference sequence). CDR3 bases: TGTGCCAGCAGTTGGAACAGGGACACTGAAGCTTTCTTT. It translates to CASSWNRDTEAFF.

The DNA of the CDR3 is TGTGCCAGCAGACCCTCCAGGGGCCTCACTGAAGCTTTCTTT. It codes for CASRPSRGLTEAFF. This sequence joins TRBV6-5 and TRBJ1-1; D possibly corresponds to TRBD1 (6 bases). The CDR3 has 14 amino acids. Germline V gene sequence: CDR1 MNHEY, CDR2 SVGAGI. Between the trimmed V and J ends, which lost 6 bases and 4 bases, there was a span of 15 bases.

The chain couples TRBV23-1 to TRBJ2-7, with D perhaps TRBD1 (6 bases). TRBV23-1 is identified as an open reading frame with a role that is uncertain. The CDR3 has 16 residues. The germline V and J ends were trimmed by 7 bases and 2 bases, with 21 bases remaining between them. CDR3 amino acids: CASKRQDRDGPYEQYF. In nucleotides, the CDR3 is TGCGCCAGCAAAAGACAGGACCGGGACGGACCCTACGAGCAGTACTTC.